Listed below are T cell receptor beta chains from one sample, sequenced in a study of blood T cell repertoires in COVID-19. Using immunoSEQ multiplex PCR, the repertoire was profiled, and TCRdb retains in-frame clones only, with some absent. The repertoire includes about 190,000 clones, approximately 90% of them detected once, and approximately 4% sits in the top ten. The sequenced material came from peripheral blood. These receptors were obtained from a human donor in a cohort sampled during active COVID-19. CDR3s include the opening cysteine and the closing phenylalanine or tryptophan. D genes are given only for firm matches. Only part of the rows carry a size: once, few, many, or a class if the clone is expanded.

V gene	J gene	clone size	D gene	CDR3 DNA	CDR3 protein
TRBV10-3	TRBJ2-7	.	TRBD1	TGTGCCATCAGTCCCCCGGGACAGGTTGTCGAGCAGTACTTC	CAISPPGQVVEQYF
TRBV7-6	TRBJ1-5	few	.	TGTGCCAGCAGCTTAGGGGCCGGGGGGAGCAATCAGCCCCAGCATTTT	CASSLGAGGSNQPQHF
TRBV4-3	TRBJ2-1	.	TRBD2	TGCGCCAGCAGCCAAGGCCTAGCGGGAGGGCCAGGTCATGAGCAGTTCTTC	CASSQGLAGGPGHEQFF
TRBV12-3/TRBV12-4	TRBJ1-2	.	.	TGTGCCAGCAGTTTACAGGGGAACTATGGCTACACCTTC	CASSLQGNYGYTF
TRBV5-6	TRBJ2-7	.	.	TGTGCCAGCAGCTTGGGCCAGGCATCCTACGAGCAGTACTTC	CASSLGQASYEQYF
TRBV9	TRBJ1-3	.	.	TGTGCCAGCAGCGTAGATGGACGGACAGCTGGAAACACCATATATTTT	CASSVDGRTAGNTIYF
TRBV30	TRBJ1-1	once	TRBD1	TGTGCCTGGGGAAGACAGGGATCCACTGAAGCTTTCTTT	CAWGRQGSTEAFF
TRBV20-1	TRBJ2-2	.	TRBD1	TGCAGTGCTAGTATGGGCTTACAGGGGGCCGGCACCGGGGAGCTGTTTTTT	CSASMGLQGAGTGELFF
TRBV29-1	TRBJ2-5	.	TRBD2	TGCAGCGTGGCATCGGCTAGCGGGGGAGAGACCCAGTACTTC	CSVASASGGETQYF
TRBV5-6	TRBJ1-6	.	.	TGTGCCAGCAGCTTGGCGGGGGGGGCCTCTTCACCCCTCCACTTT	CASSLAGGASSPLHF
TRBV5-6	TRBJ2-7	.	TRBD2	TGTGCCAGCAGCTTGGGACTAGCGGGACTGGGGGAGCAGTACTTC	CASSLGLAGLGEQYF
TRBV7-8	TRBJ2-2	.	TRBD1	TGTGCCAGCAGCTTACGAAGCCAGGGGGAAAGTGCCGGGGAGCTGTTTTTT	CASSLRSQGESAGELFF
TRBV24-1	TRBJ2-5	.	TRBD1	TGTGCCACCAGTGACTCCTCAGGGGGCGCAGAGACCCAGTACTTC	CATSDSSGGAETQYF
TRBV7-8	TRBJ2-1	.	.	TGTGCCAGCAGCTTAGAAATACGTGAGAGCTCCTACAATGAGCAGTTCTTC	CASSLEIRESSYNEQFF
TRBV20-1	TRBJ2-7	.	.	TGCAGTGCTCGTGGGAGCTCCTACGAGCAGTACTTC	CSARGSSYEQYF
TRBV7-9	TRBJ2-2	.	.	TGTGCCAGCAGCCCCGGGAAGGGCGGGGAGCTGTTTTTT	CASSPGKGGELFF
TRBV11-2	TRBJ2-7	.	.	TGTGCCAGCAGCTTATCAGGGGGGACCTACGAGCAGTACTTC	CASSLSGGTYEQYF
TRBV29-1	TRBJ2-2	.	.	TGCAGCGTTGAATGGGGCACGACCGGGGAGCTGTTTTTT	CSVEWGTTGELFF
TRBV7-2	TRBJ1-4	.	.	TGTGCCAGCAGCTCAGGGATTCGGGAAAAACTGTTTTTT	CASSSGIREKLFF
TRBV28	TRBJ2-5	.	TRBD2	TGTGCCAGCAGTCCGGGACTAGTTACGAAGACCCAGTACTTC	CASSPGLVTKTQYF
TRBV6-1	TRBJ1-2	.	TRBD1	TGTGCCAGCAGTGAAATGGACAGGGGGTATGGCTACACCTTC	CASSEMDRGYGYTF
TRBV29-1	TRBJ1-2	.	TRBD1	TGCAGCGTTGGGAGGGGGCGATCGTTCGAGGGCTACACCTTC	CSVGRGRSFEGYTF